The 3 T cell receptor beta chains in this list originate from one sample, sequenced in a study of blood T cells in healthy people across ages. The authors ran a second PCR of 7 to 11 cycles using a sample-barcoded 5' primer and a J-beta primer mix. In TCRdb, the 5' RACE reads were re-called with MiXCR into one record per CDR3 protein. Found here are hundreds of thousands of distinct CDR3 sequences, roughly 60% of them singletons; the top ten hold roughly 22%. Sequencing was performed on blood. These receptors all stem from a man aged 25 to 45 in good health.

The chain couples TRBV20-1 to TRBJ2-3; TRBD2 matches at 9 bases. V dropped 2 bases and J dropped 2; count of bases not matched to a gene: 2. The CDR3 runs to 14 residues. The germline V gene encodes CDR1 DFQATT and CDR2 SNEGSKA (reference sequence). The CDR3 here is CSARSGRNTDTQYF. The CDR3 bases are TGCAGTGCTAGAAGCGGGAGGAACACAGATACGCAGTATTTT.

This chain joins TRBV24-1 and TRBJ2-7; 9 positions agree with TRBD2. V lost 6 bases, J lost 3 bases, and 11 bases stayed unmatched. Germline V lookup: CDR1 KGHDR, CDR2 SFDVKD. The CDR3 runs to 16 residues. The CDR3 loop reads CATSSFETSGYYEQYF. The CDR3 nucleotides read TGTGCCACCAGTTCCTTTGAGACTAGCGGATACTACGAGCAGTACTTC.

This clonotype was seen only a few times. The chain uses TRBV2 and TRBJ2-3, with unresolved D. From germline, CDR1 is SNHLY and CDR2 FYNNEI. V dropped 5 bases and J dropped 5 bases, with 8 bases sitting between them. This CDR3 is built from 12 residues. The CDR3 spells CASSMGLDTQYF. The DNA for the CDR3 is TGTGCCAGCAGTATGGGTCTAGATACGCAGTATTTT.